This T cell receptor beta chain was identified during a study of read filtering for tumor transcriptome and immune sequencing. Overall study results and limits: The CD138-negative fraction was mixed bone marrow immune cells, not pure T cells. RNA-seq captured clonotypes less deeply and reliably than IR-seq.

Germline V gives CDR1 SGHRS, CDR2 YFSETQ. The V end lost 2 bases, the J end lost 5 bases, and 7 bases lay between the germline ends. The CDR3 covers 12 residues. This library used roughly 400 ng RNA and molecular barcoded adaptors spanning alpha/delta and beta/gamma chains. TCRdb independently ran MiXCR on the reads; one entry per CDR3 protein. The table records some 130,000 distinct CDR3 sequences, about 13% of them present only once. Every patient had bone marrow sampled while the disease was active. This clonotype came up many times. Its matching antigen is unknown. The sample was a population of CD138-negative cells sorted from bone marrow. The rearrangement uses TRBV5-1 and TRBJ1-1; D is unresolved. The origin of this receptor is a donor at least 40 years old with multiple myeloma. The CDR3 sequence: CASSLDRTEAFF. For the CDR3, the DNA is TGCGCCAGCAGCTTAGATCGGACTGAAGCTTTCTTT.